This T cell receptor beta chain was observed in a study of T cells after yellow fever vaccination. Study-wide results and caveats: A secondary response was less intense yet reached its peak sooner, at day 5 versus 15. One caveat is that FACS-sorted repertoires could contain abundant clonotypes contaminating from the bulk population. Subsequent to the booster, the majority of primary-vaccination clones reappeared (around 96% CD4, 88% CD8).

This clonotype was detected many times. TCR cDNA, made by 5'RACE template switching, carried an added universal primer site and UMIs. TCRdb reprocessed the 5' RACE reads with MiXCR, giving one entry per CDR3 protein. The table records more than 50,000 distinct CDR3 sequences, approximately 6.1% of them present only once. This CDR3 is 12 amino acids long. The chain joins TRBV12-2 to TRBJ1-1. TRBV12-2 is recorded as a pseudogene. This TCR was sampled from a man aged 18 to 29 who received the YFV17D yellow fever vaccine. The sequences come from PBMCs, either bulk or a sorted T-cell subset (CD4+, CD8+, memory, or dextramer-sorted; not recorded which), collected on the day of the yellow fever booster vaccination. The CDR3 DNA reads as TGTGCAAGTCGCTCTAGCGGATCCGTCGCTTTCTTT. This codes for CASRSSGSVAFF.